A single sample is the source of the 2 T cell receptor beta chains below, sequenced in a study of CD8 T cells in ankylosing spondylitis. TCRdb used MiXCR to reprocess the 5' RACE reads, holding one entry per CDR3 protein. The repertoire holds 150,000 to 200,000 distinct CDR3 sequences, with 15% to 20% as singletons. Input material: blood, either unsorted or a sorted T cell fraction (not recorded which). The receptors come from a male donor aged 10 to 35 with ankylosing spondylitis or in good health (not recorded which).

This clonotype has at least ten counts. The V gene is TRBV7-9, the J gene TRBJ2-3, with 10 bases lining up with TRBD1. J gave up 5 bases and V 5 bases, and 7 bases lay outside the gene matches. CDR1 and CDR2 (germline): SEHNR, FQNEAQ (reference sequence). This CDR3 has 15 amino acids. This chain's CDR3 is CASSQTGQGKDTQYF. Written as DNA, the CDR3 is TGTGCCAGCAGCCAAACGGGACAGGGGAAAGATACGCAGTATTTT.

The table lists this clonotype with many counts. The CDR3 sequence: CASSLIRSRSYNEQFF. CDR3 coding DNA: TGTGCCAGCAGCTTAATCCGTAGCAGGTCCTACAATGAGCAGTTCTTC. This chain uses TRBV11-1 with TRBJ2-1, with no clear D. This CDR3 spans 16 amino acids. Germline CDR1 and CDR2: SGHAT and FQDESV (reference sequence). V was shortened by 2 bases and J by 1 base, with 12 bases between the two germline ends.